This T cell receptor (beta chain) was sequenced in a study of regulatory T cells in long-lasting Graves disease. Trimming left V 6 bases short and J 5 bases short, with 22 bases between. Looked up from germline, CDR1 is SQVTM and CDR2 is ANQGSEA. This CDR3 has 15 amino acids. Time point in this sample: newly diagnosed GD, antithyroid drugs for less than 3 months. Researchers made the TCR library from RNA that was extracted from PBMCs. It was an endocrinology department in Xi'an, China, that provided the patients. Whole-study results and caveats: Persistent cases of Graves' showed reduced TCR diversity relative to newly diagnosed patients.

This clonotype was seen a handful of times. Its antigen is unknown. With iRepertoire HTBI primers and Arm-PCR of CDR3 regions, TCR beta libraries were built. TCRdb re-analysed the multiplex PCR reads in MiXCR, keeping a single row per CDR3 protein. This sample yields 400,000 to 500,000 distinct CDR3 sequences, of which about 14% are seen a single time; about 15% belongs to the top ten. The same data also went into a second study, on T cells in Graves' hyperthyroidism and ophthalmopathy. That source reports: HTBI primers were the set used in a first-round RT-PCR of the TCR CDR3.

Sequenced material: peripheral blood mononuclear cells (PBMCs), taken at new diagnosis, from a patient treated with antithyroid drugs. The rearrangement links TRBV29-1 to TRBJ1-2, with D possibly being TRBD1 (6 bases). This receptor was taken from a woman in her forties or fifties with Graves disease. The CDR3 is CSVDHRETNRYGYTF. The CDR3 bases are TGCAGCGTCGACCACAGGGAAACAAACCGTTATGGCTACACCTTC.